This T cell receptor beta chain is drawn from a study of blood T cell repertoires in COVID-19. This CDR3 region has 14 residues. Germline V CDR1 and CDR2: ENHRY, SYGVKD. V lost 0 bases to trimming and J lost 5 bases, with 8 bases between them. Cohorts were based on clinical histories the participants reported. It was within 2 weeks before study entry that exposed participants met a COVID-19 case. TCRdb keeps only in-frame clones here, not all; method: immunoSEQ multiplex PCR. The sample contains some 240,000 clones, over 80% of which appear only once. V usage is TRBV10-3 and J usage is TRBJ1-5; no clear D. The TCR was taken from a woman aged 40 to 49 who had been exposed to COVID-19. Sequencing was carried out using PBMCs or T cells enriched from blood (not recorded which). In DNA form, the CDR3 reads TGTGCCATCAGTGAGTCGGGGAGGGATCAGCCCCAGCATTTT. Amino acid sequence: CAISESGRDQPQHF.